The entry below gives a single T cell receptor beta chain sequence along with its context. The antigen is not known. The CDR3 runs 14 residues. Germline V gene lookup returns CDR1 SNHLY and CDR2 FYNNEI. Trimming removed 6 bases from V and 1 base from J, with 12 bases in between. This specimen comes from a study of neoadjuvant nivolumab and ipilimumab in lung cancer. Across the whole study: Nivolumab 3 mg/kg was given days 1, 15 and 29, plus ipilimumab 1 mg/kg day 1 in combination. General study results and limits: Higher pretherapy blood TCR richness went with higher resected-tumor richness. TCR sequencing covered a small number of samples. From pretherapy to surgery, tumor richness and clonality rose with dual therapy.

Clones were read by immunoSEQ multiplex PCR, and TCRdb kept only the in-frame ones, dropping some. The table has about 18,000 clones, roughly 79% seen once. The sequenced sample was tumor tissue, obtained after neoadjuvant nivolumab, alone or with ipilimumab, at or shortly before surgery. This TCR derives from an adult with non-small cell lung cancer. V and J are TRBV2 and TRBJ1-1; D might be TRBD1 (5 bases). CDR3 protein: CASSPLGQNTEAFF. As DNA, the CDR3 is TGTGCCAGCAGCCCCCTCGGACAGAACACTGAAGCTTTCTTT.